This paragraph reports one T cell receptor beta chain. The repertoire was sequenced with immunoSEQ multiplex PCR; TCRdb's copy has only in-frame clones and lacks some. The sample holds 250,000 to 300,000 clones, roughly 90% seen once. The ends were cut back, 5 bases at V and 1 base at J, with 11 bases in the middle. Germline CDR1 is SGHTA and CDR2 is FQGNSA. This CDR3 has 14 residues. This record belongs to a study of blood T cell repertoires in COVID-19. The chain carries TRBV7-2 and TRBJ1-1, with a weak D call TRBD1 (6 bases). The sample taken for sequencing was peripheral blood. The receptor was derived from a woman aged 60-70 years with acute or convalescent COVID-19. Written as DNA, the CDR3 is TGTGCCAGCAGCCCTTGGACAGAGAACACTGAAGCTTTCTTT. It encodes CASSPWTENTEAFF. Combining the CDR3 with reference TRBV7-2 and TRBJ1-1 gives the whole variable domain GAGVSQSPSNKVTEKGKDVELRCDPISGHTALYWYRQSLGQGLEFLIYFQGNSAPDKSGLPSDRFSAERTGGSVSTLTIQRTQQEDSAVYLCASSPWTENTEAFFGQGTRLTVV.